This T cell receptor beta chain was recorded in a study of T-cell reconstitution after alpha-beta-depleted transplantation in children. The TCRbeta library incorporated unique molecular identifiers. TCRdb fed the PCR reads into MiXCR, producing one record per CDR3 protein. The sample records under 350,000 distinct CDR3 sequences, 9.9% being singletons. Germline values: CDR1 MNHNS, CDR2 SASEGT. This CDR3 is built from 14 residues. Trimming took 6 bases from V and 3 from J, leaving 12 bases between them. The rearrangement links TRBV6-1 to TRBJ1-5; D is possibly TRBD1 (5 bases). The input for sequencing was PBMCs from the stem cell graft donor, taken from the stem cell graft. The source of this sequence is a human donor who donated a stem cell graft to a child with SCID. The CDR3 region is CASRAQGFNQPQHF. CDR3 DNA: TGTGCCAGCAGAGCTCAGGGATTCAATCAGCCCCAGCATTTT.